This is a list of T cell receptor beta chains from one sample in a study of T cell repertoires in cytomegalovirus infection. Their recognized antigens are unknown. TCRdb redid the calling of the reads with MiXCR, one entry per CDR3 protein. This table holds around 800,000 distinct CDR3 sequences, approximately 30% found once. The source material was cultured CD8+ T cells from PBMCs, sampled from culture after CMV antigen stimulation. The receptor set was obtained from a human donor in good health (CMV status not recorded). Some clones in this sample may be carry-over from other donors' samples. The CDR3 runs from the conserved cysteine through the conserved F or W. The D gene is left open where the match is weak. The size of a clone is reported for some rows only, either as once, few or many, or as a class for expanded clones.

cdr3_nt: TGTGCCAGCAGTGTTGGGACAGGATCGAACACCGGGGAGCTGTTTTTT; cdr3_aa: CASSVGTGSNTGELFF; clone_size: many; j_call: TRBJ2-2; v_call: TRBV2; d_call: TRBD1
cdr3_nt: TGTGCCAACAGTTCCGGGGCAGGCACAACTAATGAAAAACTGTTTTTT; cdr3_aa: CANSSGAGTTNEKLFF; clone_size: .; j_call: TRBJ1-4; v_call: TRBV12-3/TRBV12-4; d_call: .
cdr3_nt: TGCGCCAGCAGCCAAGATTCCCGTTGGACGGGGGCTCTTGCCACAGATACGCAGTATTTT; cdr3_aa: CASSQDSRWTGALATDTQYF; clone_size: .; j_call: TRBJ2-3; v_call: TRBV4-3; d_call: .
cdr3_nt: TGTGCCAGCAGTGAAGAGGCAGGGCCGAACACTGAAGCTTTCTTT; cdr3_aa: CASSEEAGPNTEAFF; clone_size: .; j_call: TRBJ1-1; v_call: TRBV2; d_call: .
cdr3_nt: TGTGCCAGCAGCTTAACGGTGATGATGAACACTGAAGCTTTCTTT; cdr3_aa: CASSLTVMMNTEAFF; clone_size: many; j_call: TRBJ1-1; v_call: TRBV7-3; d_call: .
cdr3_nt: TGTGCCAGCCAGCCCATGGGCACTGAAGCTTTCTTT; cdr3_aa: CASQPMGTEAFF; clone_size: few; j_call: TRBJ1-1; v_call: TRBV6-2/TRBV6-3; d_call: .
cdr3_nt: TGTGCCAGCAGCTCCGGTGGACGGCCGAGAGGCACGCAGTATTTT; cdr3_aa: CASSSGGRPRGTQYF; clone_size: .; j_call: TRBJ2-3; v_call: TRBV7-9; d_call: .
cdr3_nt: TGTGCCAGCAGCTTATTAGTGTGGCAAGGAGAGACCCAGTACTTC; cdr3_aa: CASSLLVWQGETQYF; clone_size: few; j_call: TRBJ2-5; v_call: TRBV7-6; d_call: .
cdr3_nt: TGTGCCAGCAGCTTAGGCACCTCGGGGGATGGAAACATTCAGTACTTC; cdr3_aa: CASSLGTSGDGNIQYF; clone_size: many; j_call: TRBJ2-4; v_call: TRBV7-2; d_call: .
cdr3_nt: TGTGCCAGCAGCTCCAGACAGGGCTACAATGAGCAGTGCTTC; cdr3_aa: CASSSRQGYNEQCF; clone_size: .; j_call: TRBJ2-1; v_call: TRBV7-6; d_call: TRBD1
cdr3_nt: TGTGCCAGCTCACGTCGGGACAGCGCCCCAACTAATGAAAAACTGTTTTTT; cdr3_aa: CASSRRDSAPTNEKLFF; clone_size: .; j_call: TRBJ1-4; v_call: TRBV18; d_call: TRBD1
cdr3_nt: TGTGCCAGCAGCCCACAGGACTACAATGAGCAGTTCTTC; cdr3_aa: CASSPQDYNEQFF; clone_size: .; j_call: TRBJ2-1; v_call: TRBV7-9; d_call: .
cdr3_nt: TGTGCCAGCAGAGCAGGGGGCGGGTACAATGAGCAGTTCTTC; cdr3_aa: CASRAGGGYNEQFF; clone_size: .; j_call: TRBJ2-1; v_call: TRBV7-6; d_call: TRBD1
cdr3_nt: TGTGCCAGCAGCTACGACAGGGACTCCTACAATGAGCAGTTCTTC; cdr3_aa: CASSYDRDSYNEQFF; clone_size: .; j_call: TRBJ2-1; v_call: TRBV6-5; d_call: TRBD1
cdr3_nt: TGTGCCAGCAGCTTACAAGCGAATGAGCAGTTCTTC; cdr3_aa: CASSLQANEQFF; clone_size: .; j_call: TRBJ2-1; v_call: TRBV7-6; d_call: .
cdr3_nt: TGTGCCAGCAGTGGGGGACAGGGGGCGCGTGGCTACACCTTC; cdr3_aa: CASSGGQGARGYTF; clone_size: few; j_call: TRBJ1-2; v_call: TRBV6-1; d_call: TRBD1
cdr3_nt: TGTAGCGTTGAAGATCGGTACAGGGCCCACAACCAAGAGACCCAGTACTTC; cdr3_aa: CSVEDRYRAHNQETQYF; clone_size: .; j_call: TRBJ2-5; v_call: TRBV29-1; d_call: .